A single sample gave rise to the 20 T cell receptor beta chains below, sequenced in a study of T cell clonality in common variable immunodeficiency (dated by TCRdb to 2014 to 2015). The library was produced with the immunoSEQ multiplex PCR assay. The table was pulled from immuneACCESS by TCRdb, which kept in-frame rearrangements only. Such tables lose some clones; where checked, under half of the loss comes from unresolved V genes, and the rest has no known cause. This sample is represented by roughly 50,000 clones, with no singletons among them. The top ten hold roughly 3.4% of the sample. Material for sequencing was peripheral blood mononuclear cells. These receptors were obtained from a person aged 18 to 75 in good health.

Notes on this clone: A much larger clone differs by one base, so this may be a read error. The read finishes 3 residues shy of the CDR3 end, and the germline J gene is used to complete it. This sequence joins TRBV18 and TRBJ2-2; 7 nucleotides match TRBD1. The CDR3 extends over 18 amino acids. Per the germline V gene, CDR1 is KGHSH and CDR2 is LQKENI. The covered CDR3 bases are TGTGCCAGCTCACCAGGGCCACAGGGGAGCTCTGGGGCCAACGTG. This codes for CASSPGPQGSSGANV. The full CDR3 sequence reads CASSPGPQGSSGANVLFF.

At least ten counts were recorded for this clone. Read sequence stops 3 residues before the CDR3 end, and the germline J gene provides the missing end. The chain recombines TRBV19 with TRBJ1-5, with a weak D call TRBD1 (5 bases). With 11 bases removed from V and 9 bases from J, the gap between germline ends came to 17 bases. Germline assignment: CDR1 LNHDA and CDR2 SQIVND (reference sequence). This CDR3 is 12 amino acids long. The CDR3 DNA, read in part, is TGTGCCGTCGGGACTAACCTCGGGCCC. As protein: CAVGTNLGP. The CDR3 reads in full as CAVGTNLGPQHF. Together with reference TRBV19 and TRBJ1-5, the CDR3 gives the full variable domain: DGGITQSPKYLFRKEGQNVTLSCEQNLNHDAMYWYRQDPGQGLRLIYYSQIVNDFQKGDIAEGYSVSREKKESFPLTVTSAQKNPTAFYLCAVGTNLGPQHFGDGTRLSIL.

This clone was recorded many times. The read comes to an end 3 residues before the CDR3 does, leaving the germline J gene to fill in the end. The V gene is TRBV13, the J gene TRBJ2-1; TRBD2 might be the D (6 bases). This CDR3 comprises 16 residues. V was shortened by 5 bases and J by 6 bases, with 20 bases between the two germline ends. In germline, CDR1 is PRHDT, CDR2 FYEKMQ (reference sequence). The CDR3 region is CASSRGRDWVLNEQFF. The covered CDR3 bases are TGTGCCAGCAGCCGGGGAAGGGACTGGGTACTCAATGAG.

This clone has only a few counts. Read coverage stops 3 residues before the CDR3 terminus; the germline J gene supplies the remainder. V usage is TRBV11-1 and J usage is TRBJ2-5, with TRBD1 as a possible D gene (6 bases). V was pared by 1 base and J by 7 bases, with 16 bases between. CDR3 size: 15 residues. Per germline, CDR1 SGHAT and CDR2 FQDESV (reference sequence). The CDR3 bases that were read are TGTGCCAGCAGCTTAGGGTACCAGGGGATGGGGACC. It is translated as CASSLGYQGMGT. The whole CDR3 region reads CASSLGYQGMGTQYF.

This clone was counted only a few times. The read ends 3 residues before the CDR3 terminus; that terminus is restored from the germline J gene. The chain combines TRBV11-2 with TRBJ2-5; D remains unclear. The germline V and J ends were trimmed by 1 base and 2 bases, with 11 bases remaining between them. The CDR3 covers 15 residues. The V gene's germline CDR1 is SGHAT and CDR2 FQNNGV. The CDR3 here is CASSLVHATQETQYF. Partial CDR3 DNA: TGTGCCAGCAGCTTAGTGCATGCTACTCAAGAGACC.

This clone was seen repeatedly, ten times or more. Sequencing ends 3 residues short of the CDR3 end; the germline J gene provides the rest. The rearrangement joins TRBV29-1 to TRBJ2-5, with 7 nucleotides matching TRBD1. From germline, CDR1 is SQVTM and CDR2 ANQGSEA. There are 13 residues in the CDR3. The V and J ends lost 4 bases and 4 bases, in that order; junction bases with no gene match: 6. CDR3 loop: CSVGGTARETQYF. Incomplete CDR3 DNA: TGCAGCGTTGGTGGGACAGCTCGAGAGACC.

This clone was observed many times. The read terminates 3 residues before the CDR3 end, so the remaining end is supplied by the germline J gene. The chain couples TRBV3-1 (or the pseudogene TRBV3-2) to TRBJ2-1, with TRBD2 matching over 9 bases. CDR1 LGHDT and CDR2 YNNKEL come from the germline V gene (reference sequence). Trimming cost V 4 bases and J 8 bases; bases outside gene matches: 12. The CDR3 totals 16 residues. The sequenced part of the CDR3 DNA is TGTGCCAGCAGCCCAGAGAGGCTAGCGGGATTCCATGAG. Amino acid sequence: CASSPERLAGFHE. The entire CDR3 sequence reads CASSPERLAGFHEQFF.

This clone was found many times. The DNA ends 3 residues before the CDR3 does, and the rest of the CDR3 is filled in from the germline J gene. J is TRBJ1-1 and V is TRBV20-1; tentative D call: TRBD1 (6 bases). Trimming pared 2 bases from V and 1 base from J, leaving 14 bases between. CDR1 and CDR2 (germline): DFQATT, SNEGSKA (reference sequence). CDR3 size: 15 residues. CDR3 sequence reads: CSARFEGVSNTEAFF. The CDR3 DNA, read in part, is TGCAGTGCTAGATTTGAGGGGGTCTCGAACACTGAA.

To note about this clone: A much larger clone sits a single nucleotide away, making a read error possible. The read stops 3 residues short of the end of the CDR3; the missing end is completed from the germline J gene. This chain connects TRBV5-1 to TRBJ2-7; 7 bases are shared with TRBD1. The CDR3 extends over 14 amino acids. Trimming took 2 bases from V and 0 from J; bases not matched to a gene: 2. Per the germline V gene, CDR1 is SGHRS and CDR2 is YFSETQ. The covered CDR3 bases are TGCGCCAGCAGCTTTGCAGGGGGCTCCTACGAG. Amino acids: CASSFAGGSYE. In full, the CDR3 reads CASSFAGGSYEQYF.

This clone was found a few times. The read ends 3 residues early relative to the CDR3; the germline J gene fills the gap. The chain joins TRBV5-8 to TRBJ2-1; the D gene is possibly TRBD2 (7 bases). Germline CDR1 and CDR2: SGHTS and YDEGEE. There are 14 residues in the CDR3. The ends were cut back, 9 bases at V and 6 bases at J, with 19 bases in the middle. CDR3 amino acids: CATKWGGPRNEQFF. CDR3 bases read: TGTGCCACCAAGTGGGGGGGGCCACGCAATGAG.

This clone was seen at least ten times. The missing CDR3 end, 3 residues past where the read stops, is filled in from the germline J gene. The chain links TRBV19 to TRBJ2-1; 7 positions match TRBD1. Trimming took 6 bases from V and 1 from J; bases not matched to a gene: 6. CDR1 and CDR2 (germline): LNHDA, SQIVND (reference sequence). The CDR3 is made up of 15 amino acids. The covered CDR3 bases are TGTGCCAGTAGGATCGACAGGGCTTCCTACAATGAG. Translating it yields CASRIDRASYNE. The CDR3 reads in full as CASRIDRASYNEQFF. Full variable domain (missing parts from reference TRBV19 and TRBJ2-1): DGGITQSPKYLFRKEGQNVTLSCEQNLNHDAMYWYRQDPGQGLRLIYYSQIVNDFQKGDIAEGYSVSREKKESFPLTVTSAQKNPTAFYLCASRIDRASYNEQFFGPGTRLTVL.

Many counts were recorded for this clone. Compared with germline, one end of the junction differs, possibly owing to a read error. Read sequence stops 3 residues before the CDR3 end, and the germline J gene provides the missing end. The chain carries TRBV7-7 and TRBJ2-1, with 10 bases aligning to TRBD2. The CDR3 spans 15 residues. Germline assignment: CDR1 SSHAT and CDR2 FNYEAQ (reference sequence). The covered CDR3 bases are TGTGCTAGCAGCTACGGACTAGCGGCCTACAATGAG. Its translation is CASSYGLAAYNE. The full CDR3 reads CASSYGLAAYNEQFF.

This clone has at least ten counts. The read stops 3 residues short of the end of the CDR3; the missing end is completed from the germline J gene. The chain couples TRBV20-1 to TRBJ2-3; 10 bases are a match to TRBD2. The germline V gene has CDR1 DFQATT and CDR2 SNEGSKA (reference sequence). This CDR3 has 16 amino acids. The CDR3 bases that were read are TGCAGTGCATGTGTAGCGGGAGGCTCCTTTCAAGAGACG. Translating it yields CSACVAGGSFQET. The CDR3 as a whole reads CSACVAGGSFQETQYF.

This clone was picked up many times. The CDR3 extends 3 residues past the end of the read, so its final part is completed from the germline J gene. The V call is TRBV6-1, the J call TRBJ2-7, with D tentatively TRBD1 (7 bases). Germline assignment: CDR1 MNHNS and CDR2 SASEGT. The CDR3 is 15 residues long. Between the trimmed V and J ends, which lost 2 bases and 3 bases, there was a span of 14 bases. The part of the CDR3 DNA that was read is TGTGCCAGCAGTGAAATGGCAGGGGGGATCTACGAG. It translates to CASSEMAGGIYE. The CDR3 in its entirety is CASSEMAGGIYEQYF.

Many counts were recorded for this clone. The read ends 3 residues shy of where the CDR3 ends; the end is completed using the germline J gene. V is TRBV7-9 and J is TRBJ2-2; the D is unclear. This CDR3 has 12 residues. The V gene's germline CDR1 is SEHNR and CDR2 FQNEAQ (reference sequence). V was cut by 4 bases and J by 6 bases, with 6 bases left in between. CDR3 region: CASSWPPGELFF. CDR3 DNA (partial): TGTGCCAGCAGCTGGCCCCCCGGGGAG.

This clone was observed many times. With the read ending 3 residues before the CDR3 end, the germline J gene is used to fill in that end. This chain joins TRBV5-1 and TRBJ2-1; 8 bases line up with TRBD2. The V segment lost 0 bases and the J segment 6 bases; nucleotides outside the gene matches: 8. The CDR3 consists of 16 residues. Germline V gives CDR1 SGHRS, CDR2 YFSETQ. The CDR3 DNA, read in part, is TGCGCCAGCAGCTTGGGCGTTACTAGCGGACCCAATGAG. Protein sequence: CASSLGVTSGPNE. The entire CDR3 protein reads CASSLGVTSGPNEQFF.

With regard to this clone: Read sequence stops 3 residues before the CDR3 end, and the germline J gene provides the missing end. The V call is TRBV18, the J call TRBJ2-2; the match to TRBD1 covers 8 bases. Germline values: CDR1 KGHSH, CDR2 LQKENI. The length of the CDR3 is 13 residues. The CDR3 DNA, read in part, is TGTGCCAGCTCGGCAGGGGGCAATGAAAAG. Translation: CASSAGGNEK. In full, the CDR3 is CASSAGGNEKLFF. The full variable domain, its missing parts supplied by reference TRBV18 and TRBJ2-2, is NAGVMQNPRHLVRRRGQEARLRCSPMKGHSHVYWYRQLPEEGLKFMVYLQKENIIDESGMPKERFSAEFPKEGPSILRIQQVVRGDSAAYFCASSAGGNEKLFFGEGSRLTVL.

There are many counts of this clone. The read is 3 residues too short to cover the CDR3 end, so that end is filled in from the germline J gene. The J gene is TRBJ2-1, the V gene TRBV20-1; D is ambiguous. From germline, CDR1 is DFQATT and CDR2 SNEGSKA (reference sequence). Trimming stripped 3 bases from V and 9 bases from J, with 9 bases between. This CDR3 is built from 11 residues. The covered CDR3 bases are TGCAGTGCTAGCGGTTCCCGTGAG. It encodes CSASGSRE. Given in full, the CDR3 is CSASGSREQFF.

Of note for this clone: The junction does not match germline at one end; this may be a read error. The CDR3 extends 3 residues past the end of the read, so its final part is completed from the germline J gene. This rearrangement joins TRBV2 to TRBJ1-1, with D maybe TRBD1 (6 bases). The CDR3 extends over 15 amino acids. CDR1 is SNHLY and CDR2 is FYNNEI in the germline V gene. The sequenced part of the CDR3 DNA is TGTGCCAGCGGGAGCCCGCAGGGGACGAACATTGAA. Translation: CASGSPQGTNIE. The entire CDR3 sequence reads CASGSPQGTNIEAFF. Filled out from reference TRBV2 and TRBJ1-1, the complete variable domain reads EPEVTQTPSHQVTQMGQEVILRCVPISNHLYFYWYRQILGQKVEFLVSFYNNEISEKSEIFDDQFSVERPDGSNFTLKIRSTKLEDSAMYFCASGSPQGTNIEAFFGQGTRLTVV.

This clone was found many times. The read stops 3 residues short of the end of the CDR3; the missing end is completed from the germline J gene. This rearrangement joins TRBV5-1 to TRBJ2-5; D gene ambiguous. V lost 0 bases to trimming and J lost 1 base, with 4 bases between them. The length of the CDR3 is 13 residues. Germline V gene lookup returns CDR1 SGHRS and CDR2 YFSETQ. The CDR3 reads CASSLAFQETQYF. The CDR3 DNA, read in part, is TGCGCCAGCAGCTTGGCGTTCCAAGAGACC.